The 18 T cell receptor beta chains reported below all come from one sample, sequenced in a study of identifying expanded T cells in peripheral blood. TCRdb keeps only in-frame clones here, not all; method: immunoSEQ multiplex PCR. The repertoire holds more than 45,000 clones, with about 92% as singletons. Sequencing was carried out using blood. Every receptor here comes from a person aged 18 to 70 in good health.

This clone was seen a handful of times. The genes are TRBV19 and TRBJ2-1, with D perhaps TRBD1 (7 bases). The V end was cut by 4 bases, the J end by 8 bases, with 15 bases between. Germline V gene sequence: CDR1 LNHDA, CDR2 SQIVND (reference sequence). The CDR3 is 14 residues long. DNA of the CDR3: TGTGCCAGTAGTAGGGGGGACAGTCGGCATGAGCAGTTCTTC. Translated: CASSRGDSRHEQFF.

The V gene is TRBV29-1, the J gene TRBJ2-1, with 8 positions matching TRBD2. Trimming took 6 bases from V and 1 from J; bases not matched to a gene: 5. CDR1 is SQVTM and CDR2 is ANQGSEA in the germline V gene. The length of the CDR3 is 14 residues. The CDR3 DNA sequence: TGCAGCGTGTTAGGCGGGGGGTCCTACAATGAGCAGTTCTTC. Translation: CSVLGGGSYNEQFF.

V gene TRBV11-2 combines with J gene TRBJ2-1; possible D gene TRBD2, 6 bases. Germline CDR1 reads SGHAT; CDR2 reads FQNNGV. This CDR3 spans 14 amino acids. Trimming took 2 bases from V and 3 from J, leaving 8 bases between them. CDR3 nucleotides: TGTGCCAGCAGCTTATCCGGGAGCTACAATGAGCAGTTCTTC. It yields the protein CASSLSGSYNEQFF.

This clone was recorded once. CDR3 amino acids: CASSQTTTGIYTF. CDR3 sequence (DNA): TGCGCCAGCAGCCAAACCACGACAGGGATCTACACCTTC. V usage is TRBV4-3 and J usage is TRBJ1-2; 7 nucleotides agree with TRBD1. CDR1 and CDR2 (germline): LGHNA, YSLEER. V was pared by 2 bases and J by 10 bases, with 7 bases of the junction left unmatched. This CDR3 is built from 13 residues.

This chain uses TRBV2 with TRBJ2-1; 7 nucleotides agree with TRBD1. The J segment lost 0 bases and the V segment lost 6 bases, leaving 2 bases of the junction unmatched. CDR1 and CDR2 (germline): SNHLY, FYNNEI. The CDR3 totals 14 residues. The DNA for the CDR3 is TGTGCCAGCAGGGACAGGAGCTCCTACAATGAGCAGTTCTTC. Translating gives CASRDRSSYNEQFF.

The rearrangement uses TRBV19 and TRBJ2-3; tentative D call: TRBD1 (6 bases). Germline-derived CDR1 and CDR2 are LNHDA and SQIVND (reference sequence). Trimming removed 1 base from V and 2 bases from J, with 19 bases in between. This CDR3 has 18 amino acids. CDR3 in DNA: TGTGCCAGTAGTATAGGTAAATCAGGGGCTCTATCCACAGATACGCAGTATTTT. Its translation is CASSIGKSGALSTDTQYF.

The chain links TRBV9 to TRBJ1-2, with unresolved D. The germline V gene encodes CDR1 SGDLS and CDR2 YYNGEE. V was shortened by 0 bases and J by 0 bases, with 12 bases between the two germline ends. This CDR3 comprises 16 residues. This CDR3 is CASSVDPSPANYGYTF. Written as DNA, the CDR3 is TGTGCCAGCAGCGTAGACCCCAGCCCGGCTAACTATGGCTACACCTTC.

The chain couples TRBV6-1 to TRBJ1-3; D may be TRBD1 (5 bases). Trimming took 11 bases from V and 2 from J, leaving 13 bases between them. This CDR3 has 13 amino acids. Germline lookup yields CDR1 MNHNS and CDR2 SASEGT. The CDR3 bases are TGTGCCGGGGTGACAGACACTGGAAACACCATATATTTT. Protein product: CAGVTDTGNTIYF.

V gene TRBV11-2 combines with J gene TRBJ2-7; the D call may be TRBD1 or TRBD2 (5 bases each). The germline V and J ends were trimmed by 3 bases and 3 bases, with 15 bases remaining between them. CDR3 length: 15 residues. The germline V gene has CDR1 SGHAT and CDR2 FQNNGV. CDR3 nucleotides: TGTGCCAGCAGCTTTCAGGGAGCACAGAACTACGAGCAGTACTTC. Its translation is CASSFQGAQNYEQYF.

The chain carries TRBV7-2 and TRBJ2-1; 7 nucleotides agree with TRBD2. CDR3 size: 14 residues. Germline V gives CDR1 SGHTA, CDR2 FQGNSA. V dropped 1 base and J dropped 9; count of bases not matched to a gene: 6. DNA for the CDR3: TGTGCCAGCAGCTTAGACGCGGGGGAAGGTGAGCAGTTCTTC. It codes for CASSLDAGEGEQFF.

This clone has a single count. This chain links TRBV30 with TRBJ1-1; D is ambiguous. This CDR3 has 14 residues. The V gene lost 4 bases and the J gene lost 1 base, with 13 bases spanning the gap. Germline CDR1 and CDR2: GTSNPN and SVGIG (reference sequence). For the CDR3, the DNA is TGTGCCTGGATCCCCCGGGTCAGGAACACTGAAGCTTTCTTT. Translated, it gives CAWIPRVRNTEAFF. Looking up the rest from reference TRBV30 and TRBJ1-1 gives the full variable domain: SQTIHQWPATLVQPVGSPLSLECTVEGTSNPNLYWYRQAAGRGLQLLFYSVGIGQISSEVPQNLSASRPQDRQFILSSKKLLLSDSGFYLCAWIPRVRNTEAFFGQGTRLTVV.

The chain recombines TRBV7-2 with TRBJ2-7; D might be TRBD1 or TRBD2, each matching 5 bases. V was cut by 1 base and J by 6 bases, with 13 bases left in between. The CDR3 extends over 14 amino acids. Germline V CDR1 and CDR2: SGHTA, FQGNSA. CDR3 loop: CASSLGGSPGEQYF. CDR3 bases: TGTGCCAGCAGCTTAGGGGGGTCACCCGGCGAGCAGTACTTC.

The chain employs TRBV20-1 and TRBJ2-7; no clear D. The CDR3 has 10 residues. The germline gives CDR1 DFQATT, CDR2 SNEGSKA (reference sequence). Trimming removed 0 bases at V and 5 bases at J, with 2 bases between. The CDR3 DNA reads TGCAGTGCTAGAGATAACGAGCAGTACTTC. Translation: CSARDNEQYF.

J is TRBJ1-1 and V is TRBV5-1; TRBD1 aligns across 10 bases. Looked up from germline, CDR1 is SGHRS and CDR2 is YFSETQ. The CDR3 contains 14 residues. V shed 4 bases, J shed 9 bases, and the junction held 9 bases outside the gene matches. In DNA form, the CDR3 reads TGCGCCAGCAGCACAGAACGACAGGGGGCGAAAGCTTTCTTT. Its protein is CASSTERQGAKAFF. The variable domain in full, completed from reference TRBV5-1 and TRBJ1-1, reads KAGVTQTPRYLIKTRGQQVTLSCSPISGHRSVSWYQQTPGQGLQFLFEYFSETQRNKGNFPGRFSGRQFSNSRSEMNVSTLELGDSALYLCASSTERQGAKAFFGQGTRLTVV.

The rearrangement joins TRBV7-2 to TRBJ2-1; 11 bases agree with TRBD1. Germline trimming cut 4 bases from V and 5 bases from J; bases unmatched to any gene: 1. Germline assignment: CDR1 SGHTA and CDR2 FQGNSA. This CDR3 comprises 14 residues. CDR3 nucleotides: TGTGCCAGCAGCTCGGGACAGGGGGACAATGAGCAGTTCTTC. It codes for CASSSGQGDNEQFF.

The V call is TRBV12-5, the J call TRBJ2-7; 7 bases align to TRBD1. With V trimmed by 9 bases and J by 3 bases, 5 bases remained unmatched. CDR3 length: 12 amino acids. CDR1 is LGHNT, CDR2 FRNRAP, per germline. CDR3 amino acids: CASQGDRYEQYF. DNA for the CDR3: TGTGCTAGCCAGGGGGATCGCTACGAGCAGTACTTC.

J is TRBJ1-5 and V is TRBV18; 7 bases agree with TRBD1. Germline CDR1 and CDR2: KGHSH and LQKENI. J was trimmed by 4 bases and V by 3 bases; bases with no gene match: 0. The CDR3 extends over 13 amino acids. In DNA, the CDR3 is TGTGCCAGCTCACCGACAGGGAATCAGCCCCAGCATTTT. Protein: CASSPTGNQPQHF.

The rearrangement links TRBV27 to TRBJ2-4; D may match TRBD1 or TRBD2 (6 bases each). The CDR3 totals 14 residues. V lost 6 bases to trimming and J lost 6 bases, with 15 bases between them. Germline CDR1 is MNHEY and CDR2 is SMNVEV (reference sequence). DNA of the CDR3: TGTGCCAGCAGCGGGGGCCTAGGTAGAAACATTCAGTACTTC. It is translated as CASSGGLGRNIQYF.